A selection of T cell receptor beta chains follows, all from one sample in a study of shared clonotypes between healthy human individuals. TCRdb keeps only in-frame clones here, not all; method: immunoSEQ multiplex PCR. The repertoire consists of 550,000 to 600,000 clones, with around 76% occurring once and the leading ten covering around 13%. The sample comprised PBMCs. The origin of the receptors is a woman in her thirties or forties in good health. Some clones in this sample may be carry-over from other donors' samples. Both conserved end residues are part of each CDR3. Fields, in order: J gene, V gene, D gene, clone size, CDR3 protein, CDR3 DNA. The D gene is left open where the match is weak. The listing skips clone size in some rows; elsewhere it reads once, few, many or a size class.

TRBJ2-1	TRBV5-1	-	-	CASSLGGPGDHEQFF	TGCGCCAGCAGCTTGGGCGGGCCAGGGGACCATGAGCAGTTCTTC
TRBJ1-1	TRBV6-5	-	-	CASSPPGAGLGAFF	TGTGCCAGCAGCCCCCCGGGTGCAGGCCTCGGAGCTTTCTTT
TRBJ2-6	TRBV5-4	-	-	CASSRTGANVLTF	TGTGCCAGCAGCCGCACTGGGGCCAACGTCCTGACTTTC
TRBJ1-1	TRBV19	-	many	CASTPQGHLNTEAFF	TGTGCCAGTACCCCCCAGGGGCACTTGAACACTGAAGCTTTCTTT
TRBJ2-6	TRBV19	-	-	CASSRTRDYSGANVLTF	TGTGCCAGTAGTCGGACTCGGGATTACTCTGGGGCCAACGTCCTGACTTTC
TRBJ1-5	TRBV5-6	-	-	CASSLGGSPQHF	TGTGCCAGCAGCTTGGGCGGGAGCCCCCAGCATTTT
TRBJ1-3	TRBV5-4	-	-	CASGEQGSGNTIYF	TGTGCCAGCGGTGAACAGGGCTCTGGAAACACCATATATTTT
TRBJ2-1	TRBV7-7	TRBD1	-	CASSLDHTGGNEQFF	TGTGCCAGCAGCTTAGATCACACAGGGGGTAATGAGCAGTTCTTC
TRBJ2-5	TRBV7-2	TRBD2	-	CASSLLIAGGGETQYF	TGTGCCAGCAGCTTATTGATAGCGGGAGGTGGAGAGACCCAGTACTTC
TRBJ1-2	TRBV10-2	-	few	CASSGQTGYGYTF	TGCGCCAGCAGTGGGCAAACAGGGTATGGCTACACCTTC
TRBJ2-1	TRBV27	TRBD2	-	CASSLSSGDEQFF	TGTGCCAGCAGTTTATCTAGCGGGGATGAGCAGTTCTTC